This T cell receptor (beta chain) was captured by sequencing in a study of blood T cell repertoires in COVID-19. Study-wide context: The study drew acute and convalescent COVID-19 samples from the United States, Italy and Spain.

Generated by immunoSEQ multiplex PCR, the TCRdb table keeps only in-frame clones and is missing some. The profile shows 68,000 or so clones, approximately 79% of them singletons. The germline CDR1 and CDR2 sequences are LNHDA and SQIVND (reference sequence). CDR3 size: 14 residues. V lost 5 bases to trimming and J lost 8 bases; unmatched junction nucleotides: 10. The J gene is TRBJ2-5, the V gene TRBV19; TRBD1 matches at 8 bases. Sequencing was done on a sample of peripheral blood. The receptor's source is a woman in her 50s with acute or convalescent COVID-19. In nucleotides, the CDR3 is TGTGCCAGTAGTTCGGACAGGGCTACTAATACCCAGTACTTC. It specifies CASSSDRATNTQYF.